This T cell receptor (beta chain) originates from a study of blood T cell repertoires in COVID-19. Assay used: immunoSEQ multiplex PCR; TCRdb lists only in-frame clones, some missing. This table has around 370,000 clones, 90% appearing once. In germline, CDR1 is MGHDK, CDR2 SYGVNS. The CDR3 sequence is 13 residues long. V dropped 5 bases and J dropped 8 bases, with 12 bases sitting between them. The specimen was peripheral blood. This rearrangement joins TRBV25-1 to TRBJ2-2; no clear D gene. The origin of this receptor is a man aged 18 to 30 with active or convalescent COVID-19. Here the CDR3 reads CASSSHWAGELFF. The CDR3, as DNA: TGTGCCAGCAGTAGTCACTGGGCTGGGGAGCTGTTTTTT. Combining the CDR3 with reference TRBV25-1 and TRBJ2-2 gives the whole variable domain EADIYQTPRYLVIGTGKKITLECSQTMGHDKMYWYQQDPGMELHLIHYSYGVNSTEKGDLSSESTVSRIRTEHFPLTLESARPSHTSQYLCASSSHWAGELFFGEGSRLTVL.